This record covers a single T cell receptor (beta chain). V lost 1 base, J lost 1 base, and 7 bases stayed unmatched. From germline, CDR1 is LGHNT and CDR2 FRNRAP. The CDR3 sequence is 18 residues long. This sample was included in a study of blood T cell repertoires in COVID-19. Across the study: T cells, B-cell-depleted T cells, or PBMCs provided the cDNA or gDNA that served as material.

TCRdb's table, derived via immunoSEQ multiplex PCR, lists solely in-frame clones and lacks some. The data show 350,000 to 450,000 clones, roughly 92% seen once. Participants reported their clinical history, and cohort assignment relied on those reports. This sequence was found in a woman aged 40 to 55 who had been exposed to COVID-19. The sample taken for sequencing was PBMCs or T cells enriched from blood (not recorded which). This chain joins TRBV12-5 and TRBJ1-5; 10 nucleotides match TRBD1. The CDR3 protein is CASGLARDRGRSNQPQHF. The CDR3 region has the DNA TGTGCTAGTGGTTTGGCCCGGGACAGGGGAAGAAGCAATCAGCCCCAGCATTTT. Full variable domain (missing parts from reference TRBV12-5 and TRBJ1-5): DARVTQTPRHKVTEMGQEVTMRCQPILGHNTVFWYRQTMMQGLELLAYFRNRAPLDDSGMPKDRFSAEMPDATLATLKIQPSEPRDSAVYFCASGLARDRGRSNQPQHFGDGTRLSIL.